This T cell receptor beta chain was recorded in a study of a mutant IDH1 vaccine in newly diagnosed glioma. The overall study: Eight vaccine injections were given to patients in weeks 1, 3, 5, 7, 11, 15, 19 and 23. The study started vaccination 4-6 weeks after radiotherapy alone, or with temozolomide cycles. Findings of the study overall: Among all patients, vaccine-induced immune responses occurred in around 93%. Top peripheral T cell clonotype shifts appeared unrelated to pseudoprogression.

The table came from immunoSEQ multiplex PCR; TCRdb's copy has only in-frame clones and leaves some out. The table shows about 130,000 clones, with 80% occurring only once. Described time point: week 11, during vaccination. The vaccine gave 300 ug of a 20-mer mutant IDH1 peptide subcutaneously per dose. Details on this clone: Its specificity is not known.

With 4 bases removed from V and 1 base from J, the gap between germline ends came to 12 bases. The CDR3 has 15 amino acids. The germline CDR1 and CDR2 sequences are SGHDT and YYEEEE. This receptor was obtained from a man aged 35-49 years with glioma. The V gene is TRBV5-6, the J gene TRBJ2-4; D is possibly TRBD1 or TRBD2 (5 bases each). Sequencing was performed on PBMCs, taken from a glioma patient whose treatment included an IDH1 peptide vaccine. The CDR3 DNA sequence: TGTGCCAGCAGCCCACTAGGGGCGGCCAAAAACATTCAGTACTTC. Translation gives CASSPLGAAKNIQYF. Combining the CDR3 with reference TRBV5-6 and TRBJ2-4 gives the whole variable domain DAGVTQSPTHLIKTRGQQVTLRCSPKSGHDTVSWYQQALGQGPQFIFQYYEEEERQRGNFPDRFSGHQFPNYSSELNVNALLLGDSALYLCASSPLGAAKNIQYFGAGTRLSVL.